This TCR beta chain comes out of a study of blood T cell repertoires in COVID-19. Looking at the study overall: The study drew acute and convalescent COVID-19 samples from the United States, Italy and Spain. Sample material is recorded as cDNA or gDNA derived from T cells, B-cell-depleted T cells, or PBMCs.

Repertoires were generated with immunoSEQ multiplex PCR, while TCRdb's copy carries only in-frame clones and drops some. The sample contains 400,000 to 500,000 clones, approximately 90% of which appear only once. The length of the CDR3 is 14 residues. The ends were cut back, 2 bases at V and 4 bases at J, with 8 bases in the middle. Germline values: CDR1 MRHNA, CDR2 SNTAGT. This sequence was found in a woman aged 25-40 years with active or convalescent COVID-19. This chain uses TRBV6-4 with TRBJ2-2, with unresolved D. The sample comprised peripheral blood. The CDR3 coding sequence is TGTGCCAGCAGTGACAGCTTTAGCACCGGGGAGCTGTTTTTT. Translated, it gives CASSDSFSTGELFF.